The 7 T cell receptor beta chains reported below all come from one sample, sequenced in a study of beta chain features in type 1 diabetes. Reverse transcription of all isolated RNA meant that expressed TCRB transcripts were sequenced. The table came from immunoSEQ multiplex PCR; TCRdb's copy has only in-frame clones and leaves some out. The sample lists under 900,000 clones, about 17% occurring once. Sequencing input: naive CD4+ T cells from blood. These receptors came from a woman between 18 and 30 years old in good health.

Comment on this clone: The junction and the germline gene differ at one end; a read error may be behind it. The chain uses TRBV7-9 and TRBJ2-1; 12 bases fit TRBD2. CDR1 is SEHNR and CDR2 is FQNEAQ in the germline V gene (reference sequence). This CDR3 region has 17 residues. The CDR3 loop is CAGSLGLAGGPSNEQFF. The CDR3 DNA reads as TGTGCCGGCAGCTTAGGCCTAGCGGGAGGGCCCTCCAATGAGCAGTTCTTC.

CDR3 residues: CASSLLTGASQPQHF. Written as DNA, the CDR3 is TGTGCCAGCAGCTTACTGACAGGGGCAAGTCAGCCCCAGCATTTT. This chain connects TRBV7-2 to TRBJ1-5; the match to TRBD1 covers 8 bases. The trim removed 2 bases at V and 6 bases at J, leaving 6 bases unmatched. This CDR3 contains 15 residues. The V gene's germline CDR1 is SGHTA and CDR2 FQGNSA.

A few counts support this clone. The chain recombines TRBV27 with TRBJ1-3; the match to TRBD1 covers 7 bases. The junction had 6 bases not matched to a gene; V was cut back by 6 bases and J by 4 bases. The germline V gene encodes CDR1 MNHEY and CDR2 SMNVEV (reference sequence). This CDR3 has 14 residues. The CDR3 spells CASSPRTGGNTIYF. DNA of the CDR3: TGTGCCAGCAGCCCCAGGACAGGAGGAAACACCATATATTTT.

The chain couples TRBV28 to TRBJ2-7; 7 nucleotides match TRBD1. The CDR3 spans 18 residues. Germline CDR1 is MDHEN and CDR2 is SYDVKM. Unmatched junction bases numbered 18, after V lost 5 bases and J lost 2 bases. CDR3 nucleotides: TGTGCCAGCAGTCCGGATATATCTCACAGGGGTGGCCCCTACGAGCAGTACTTC. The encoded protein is CASSPDISHRGGPYEQYF. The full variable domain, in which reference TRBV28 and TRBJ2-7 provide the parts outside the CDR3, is DVKVTQSSRYLVKRTGEKVFLECVQDMDHENMFWYRQDPGLGLRLIYFSYDVKMKEKGDIPEGYSVSREKKERFSLILESASTNQTSMYLCASSPDISHRGGPYEQYFGPGTRLTVT.

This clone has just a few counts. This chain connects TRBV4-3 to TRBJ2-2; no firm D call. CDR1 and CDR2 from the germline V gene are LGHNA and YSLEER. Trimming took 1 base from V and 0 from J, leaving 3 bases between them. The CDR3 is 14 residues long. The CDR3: CASSQAPNTGELFF. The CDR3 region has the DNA TGCGCCAGCAGCCAAGCCCCGAACACCGGGGAGCTGTTTTTT.

CDR3 loop: CASTGKPSGKSADTQYF. In DNA form, the CDR3 reads TGTGCCAGCACTGGTAAGCCTAGCGGGAAGTCTGCAGATACGCAGTATTTT. The rearrangement uses TRBV27 and TRBJ2-3; 9 bases agree with TRBD2. Germline-derived CDR1 and CDR2 are MNHEY and SMNVEV (reference sequence). The CDR3 contains 17 residues. V was pared by 7 bases and J by 4 bases, with 15 bases of the junction left unmatched.

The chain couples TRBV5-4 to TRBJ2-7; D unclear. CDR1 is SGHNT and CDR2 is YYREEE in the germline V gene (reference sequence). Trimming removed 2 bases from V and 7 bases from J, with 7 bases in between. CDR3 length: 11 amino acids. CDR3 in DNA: TGTGCCAGCAGCTTCCAGGAGGAGCAGTACTTC. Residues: CASSFQEEQYF.